Listed below are T cell receptor beta chains from one sample, sequenced in a study of PD-1 blockade in classical Hodgkin lymphoma. Sequenced by immunoSEQ multiplex PCR; TCRdb stores in-frame clones only, minus some. The sample lists under 50,000 clones; around 64% were seen once. The input for sequencing was peripheral blood mononuclear cells (PBMCs), taken before the fourth cycle of nivolumab. The origin of the receptors is a human donor with classical Hodgkin lymphoma. CDR3s include the opening cysteine and the closing phenylalanine or tryptophan. A D gene is named only where the DNA matches it firmly. Clone size is stated in some rows and not others, as once, few, many or a class when expanded.

j_call: TRBJ1-5
d_call: .
clone_size: .
v_call: TRBV19
cdr3_aa: CASSIWWDSNQPQHF
cdr3_nt: TGTGCCAGTAGTATTTGGTGGGATAGCAATCAGCCCCAGCATTTT

j_call: TRBJ2-2
d_call: TRBD2
clone_size: few
v_call: TRBV6-4
cdr3_aa: CASSDRAGGTGELFF
cdr3_nt: TGTGCCAGCAGTGACAGGGCGGGGGGCACCGGGGAGCTGTTTTTT

j_call: TRBJ2-4
d_call: .
clone_size: medium-sized
v_call: TRBV6-1
cdr3_aa: CASSEWAVLAKNIQYF
cdr3_nt: TGTGCCAGCAGTGAATGGGCGGTTCTAGCCAAAAACATTCAGTACTTC

j_call: TRBJ2-1
d_call: TRBD1
clone_size: .
v_call: TRBV9
cdr3_aa: CASSVVGTGAGTTYNEQFF
cdr3_nt: TGTGCCAGCAGCGTAGTCGGGACAGGGGCAGGGACTACCTACAATGAGCAGTTCTTC

j_call: TRBJ2-7
d_call: TRBD2
clone_size: .
v_call: TRBV30
cdr3_aa: CAWRFSGRSSYEQYF
cdr3_nt: TGTGCCTGGAGATTTAGCGGGAGGTCCTCCTACGAGCAGTACTTC

j_call: TRBJ2-3
d_call: .
clone_size: .
v_call: TRBV30
cdr3_aa: CAWSVRRADTQYF
cdr3_nt: TGTGCCTGGAGTGTACGCCGGGCAGATACGCAGTATTTT

j_call: TRBJ2-5
d_call: .
clone_size: .
v_call: TRBV19
cdr3_aa: CASSITASERWRGETQYF
cdr3_nt: TGTGCCAGTAGTATAACGGCTAGCGAACGATGGAGGGGAGAGACCCAGTACTTC

j_call: TRBJ2-1
d_call: TRBD2
clone_size: few
v_call: TRBV6-1
cdr3_aa: CASSEGVAGGRTEQFF
cdr3_nt: TGTGCCAGCAGTGAAGGGGTAGCGGGGGGGAGGACTGAGCAGTTCTTC

j_call: TRBJ2-7
d_call: .
clone_size: .
v_call: TRBV5-4
cdr3_aa: CASSLDRVGEQYF
cdr3_nt: TGTGCCAGCAGCTTGGACAGGGTGGGCGAGCAGTACTTC

j_call: TRBJ2-3
d_call: TRBD2
clone_size: .
v_call: TRBV27
cdr3_aa: CASSLFALTSGGWDTQYF
cdr3_nt: TGTGCCAGCAGTTTATTCGCCTTGACTAGCGGGGGGTGGGATACGCAGTATTTT

j_call: TRBJ1-4
d_call: .
clone_size: few
v_call: TRBV29-1
cdr3_aa: CSSTDGLTNEKLFF
cdr3_nt: TGCAGCTCGACGGATGGATTAACTAATGAAAAACTGTTTTTT

j_call: TRBJ2-3
d_call: .
clone_size: .
v_call: TRBV6-6
cdr3_aa: CASSYPQDSTDTQYF
cdr3_nt: TGTGCCAGCAGTTATCCCCAGGACAGCACAGATACGCAGTATTTT

j_call: TRBJ1-6
d_call: TRBD1
clone_size: .
v_call: TRBV5-6
cdr3_aa: CASSSGQYNSPLHF
cdr3_nt: TGTGCCAGCAGTTCGGGACAGTATAATTCACCCCTCCACTTT

j_call: TRBJ2-2
d_call: .
clone_size: .
v_call: TRBV12-5
cdr3_aa: CASGLVSPSLRHTGELFF
cdr3_nt: TGTGCTAGTGGTTTGGTTTCTCCCAGCCTTCGACACACCGGGGAGCTGTTTTTT

j_call: TRBJ2-7
d_call: .
clone_size: .
v_call: TRBV6-5
cdr3_aa: CASSRRGTVDEQYF
cdr3_nt: TGTGCCAGCAGCCGGAGGGGGACAGTTGACGAGCAGTACTTC

j_call: TRBJ2-5
d_call: .
clone_size: .
v_call: TRBV5-1
cdr3_aa: CASSLESAQETQYF
cdr3_nt: TGCGCCAGCAGCTTGGAGTCAGCCCAAGAGACCCAGTACTTC

j_call: TRBJ1-4
d_call: TRBD1
clone_size: .
v_call: TRBV30
cdr3_aa: CAWSARQGAGKLFF
cdr3_nt: TGTGCCTGGAGTGCCCGACAGGGGGCAGGAAAACTGTTTTTT

j_call: TRBJ2-4
d_call: .
clone_size: .
v_call: TRBV6-5
cdr3_aa: CASSYSRLTGKNIQYF
cdr3_nt: TGTGCCAGCAGTTACTCGCGGTTGACAGGCAAAAACATTCAGTACTTC

j_call: TRBJ2-5
d_call: TRBD2
clone_size: .
v_call: TRBV5-1
cdr3_aa: CASSLVREGETQYF
cdr3_nt: TGCGCCAGCAGCTTGGTCAGGGAGGGCGAGACCCAGTACTTC

j_call: TRBJ1-1
d_call: .
clone_size: .
v_call: TRBV5-1
cdr3_aa: CASRRGASAKNTEAFF
cdr3_nt: TGCGCCAGCAGGCGAGGGGCCTCGGCCAAGAACACTGAAGCTTTCTTT

j_call: TRBJ1-1
d_call: .
clone_size: .
v_call: TRBV5-5
cdr3_aa: CASSLIQVNTEAFF
cdr3_nt: TGTGCCAGCAGCTTGATACAGGTGAACACTGAAGCTTTCTTT

j_call: TRBJ1-1
d_call: .
clone_size: few
v_call: TRBV4-3
cdr3_aa: CASSQAQGLNTEAFF
cdr3_nt: TGCGCCAGCAGCCAGGCCCAGGGGTTGAACACTGAAGCTTTCTTT

j_call: TRBJ2-3
d_call: .
clone_size: few
v_call: TRBV6-5
cdr3_aa: CASSYWADTDTQYF
cdr3_nt: TGTGCCAGCAGTTACTGGGCGGACACAGATACGCAGTATTTT

j_call: TRBJ2-3
d_call: .
clone_size: .
v_call: TRBV5-4
cdr3_aa: CASSFTDTQYF
cdr3_nt: TGTGCCAGCAGCTTCACAGATACGCAGTATTTT

j_call: TRBJ2-7
d_call: .
clone_size: .
v_call: TRBV28
cdr3_aa: CASSLGYRAGEQYF
cdr3_nt: TGTGCCAGCAGTTTAGGGTACAGGGCTGGCGAGCAGTACTTC

j_call: TRBJ2-3
d_call: TRBD2
clone_size: .
v_call: TRBV7-2
cdr3_aa: CASSFTSGGAGITDTQYF
cdr3_nt: TGTGCCAGCAGCTTCACTAGCGGGGGGGCGGGAATCACAGATACGCAGTATTTT

j_call: TRBJ1-5
d_call: .
clone_size: .
v_call: TRBV28
cdr3_aa: CASSLSLGYQPQHF
cdr3_nt: TGTGCCAGCAGTTTGTCGCTCGGTTATCAGCCCCAGCATTTT

j_call: TRBJ2-1
d_call: TRBD2
clone_size: few
v_call: TRBV7-2
cdr3_aa: CASSKLAGGLYNEQFF
cdr3_nt: TGTGCCAGCAGCAAACTAGCGGGGGGACTATACAATGAGCAGTTCTTC

j_call: TRBJ2-1
d_call: .
clone_size: .
v_call: TRBV7-2
cdr3_aa: CASSLVGPNDEQFF
cdr3_nt: TGTGCCAGCAGCTTAGTCGGACCGAATGATGAGCAGTTCTTC

j_call: TRBJ1-2
d_call: TRBD1
clone_size: few
v_call: TRBV5-4
cdr3_aa: CASSTRPGQGGGYTF
cdr3_nt: TGTGCCAGCAGCACTCGGCCCGGACAGGGTGGGGGCTACACCTTC

j_call: TRBJ2-2
d_call: .
clone_size: .
v_call: TRBV10-3
cdr3_aa: CAIRGNTGELFF
cdr3_nt: TGTGCCATCAGGGGGAACACCGGGGAGCTGTTTTTT

j_call: TRBJ2-7
d_call: TRBD1
clone_size: .
v_call: TRBV19
cdr3_aa: CASSTGGHKQYF
cdr3_nt: TGTGCCAGTAGTACAGGGGGCCACAAGCAGTACTTC

j_call: TRBJ2-7
d_call: .
clone_size: medium-sized
v_call: TRBV30
cdr3_aa: CAWSVGAMGMNGEQYF
cdr3_nt: TGTGCCTGGAGTGTAGGAGCCATGGGGATGAATGGCGAGCAGTACTTC

j_call: TRBJ1-6
d_call: .
clone_size: few
v_call: TRBV7-2
cdr3_aa: CASSLGRYNSPLHF
cdr3_nt: TGTGCCAGCAGCTTAGGACGGTATAATTCACCCCTCCACTTT

j_call: TRBJ2-7
d_call: .
clone_size: .
v_call: TRBV15
cdr3_aa: CATSHRAPYEQYF
cdr3_nt: TGTGCCACCAGTCACCGGGCGCCCTACGAGCAGTACTTC

j_call: TRBJ2-7
d_call: .
clone_size: .
v_call: TRBV5-1
cdr3_aa: CASSLGGSPGRHEQYF
cdr3_nt: TGCGCCAGCAGCTTGGGGGGATCGCCAGGGAGACACGAGCAGTACTTC

j_call: TRBJ2-3
d_call: .
clone_size: .
v_call: TRBV28
cdr3_aa: CASSSDPADTQYF
cdr3_nt: TGTGCCAGCAGTTCTGACCCAGCCGATACGCAGTATTTT

j_call: TRBJ1-2
d_call: TRBD1
clone_size: .
v_call: TRBV28
cdr3_aa: CASSFRDREYYGYTF
cdr3_nt: TGTGCCAGCAGTTTCCGCGACAGGGAATACTATGGCTACACCTTC

j_call: TRBJ1-2
d_call: TRBD1
clone_size: .
v_call: TRBV28
cdr3_aa: CASSLRDRAYGYTF
cdr3_nt: TGTGCCAGCAGTTTACGTGACAGGGCCTATGGCTACACCTTC

j_call: TRBJ2-1
d_call: .
clone_size: .
v_call: TRBV6-5
cdr3_aa: CASSYRLEQFF
cdr3_nt: TGTGCCAGCAGTTACAGGCTTGAGCAGTTCTTC

j_call: TRBJ1-6
d_call: .
clone_size: .
v_call: TRBV6-1
cdr3_aa: CASMESENSPLHF
cdr3_nt: TGTGCCAGCATGGAGTCCGAAAATTCACCCCTCCACTTT

j_call: TRBJ2-5
d_call: .
clone_size: .
v_call: TRBV2
cdr3_aa: CATKETQYF
cdr3_nt: TGTGCCACGAAAGAGACCCAGTACTTC

j_call: TRBJ2-7
d_call: TRBD1
clone_size: .
v_call: TRBV5-1
cdr3_aa: CASSIFGQGGGEQYF
cdr3_nt: TGCGCCAGCAGCATCTTCGGACAGGGGGGAGGCGAGCAGTACTTC

j_call: TRBJ1-5
d_call: TRBD1
clone_size: many
v_call: TRBV6-4
cdr3_aa: CASSLTGGGNQPQHF
cdr3_nt: TGTGCCAGCAGCCTTACAGGGGGTGGCAATCAGCCCCAGCATTTT

j_call: TRBJ2-1
d_call: .
clone_size: .
v_call: TRBV9
cdr3_aa: CASSVVPDEQFF
cdr3_nt: TGTGCCAGCAGCGTAGTCCCGGATGAGCAGTTCTTC

j_call: TRBJ2-1
d_call: .
clone_size: .
v_call: TRBV7-7
cdr3_aa: CASSLSQTYNEQFF
cdr3_nt: TGTGCCAGCAGCTTATCGCAGACCTACAATGAGCAGTTCTTC

j_call: TRBJ1-2
d_call: .
clone_size: .
v_call: TRBV4-1
cdr3_aa: CASSQDETWLHGYTF
cdr3_nt: TGCGCCAGCAGCCAAGACGAGACATGGCTCCATGGCTACACCTTC

j_call: TRBJ2-5
d_call: .
clone_size: .
v_call: TRBV5-5
cdr3_aa: CASSLALTSQETQYF
cdr3_nt: TGTGCCAGCAGCTTGGCCTTGACTAGCCAAGAGACCCAGTACTTC

j_call: TRBJ2-5
d_call: .
clone_size: .
v_call: TRBV7-2
cdr3_aa: CASSLAGFLQETQYF
cdr3_nt: TGTGCCAGCAGCTTAGCGGGTTTCCTTCAAGAGACCCAGTACTTC